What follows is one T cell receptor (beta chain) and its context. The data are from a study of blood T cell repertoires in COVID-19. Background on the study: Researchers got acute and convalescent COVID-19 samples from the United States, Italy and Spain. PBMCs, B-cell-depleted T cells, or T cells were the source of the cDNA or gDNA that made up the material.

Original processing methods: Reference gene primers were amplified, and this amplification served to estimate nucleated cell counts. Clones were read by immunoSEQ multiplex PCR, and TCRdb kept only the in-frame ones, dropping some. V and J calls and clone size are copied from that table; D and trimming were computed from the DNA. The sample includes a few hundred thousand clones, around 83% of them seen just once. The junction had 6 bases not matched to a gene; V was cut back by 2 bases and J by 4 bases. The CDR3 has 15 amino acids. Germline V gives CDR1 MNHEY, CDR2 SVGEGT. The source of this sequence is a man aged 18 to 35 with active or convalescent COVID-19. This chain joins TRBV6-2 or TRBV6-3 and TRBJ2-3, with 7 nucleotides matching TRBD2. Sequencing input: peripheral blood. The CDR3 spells CASSYTGGGADTQYF. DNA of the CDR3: TGTGCCAGCAGTTACACGGGGGGAGGAGCAGATACGCAGTATTTT.